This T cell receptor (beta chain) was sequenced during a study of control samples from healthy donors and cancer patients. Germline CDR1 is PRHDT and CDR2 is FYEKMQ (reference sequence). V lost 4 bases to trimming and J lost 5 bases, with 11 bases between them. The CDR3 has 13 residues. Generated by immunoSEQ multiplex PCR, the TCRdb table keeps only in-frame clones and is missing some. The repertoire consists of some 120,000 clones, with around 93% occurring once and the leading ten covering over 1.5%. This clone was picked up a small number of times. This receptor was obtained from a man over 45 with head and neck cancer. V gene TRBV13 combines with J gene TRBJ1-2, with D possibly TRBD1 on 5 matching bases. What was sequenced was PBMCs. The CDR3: CASSSYGGYGYTF. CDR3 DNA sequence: TGTGCCAGCAGCTCCTACGGGGGGTATGGCTACACCTTC.